This is a list of T cell receptor beta chains from one sample in a study of T cells in Graves' hyperthyroidism and ophthalmopathy. TCRdb passed the multiplex PCR reads through MiXCR, listing each CDR3 protein once. There are about 130,000 distinct CDR3 sequences in the sample; approximately 20% occur only once, and 60% to 70% lies in the top ten. Input material: blood. All receptors derive from a woman between 50 and 59 years old with Graves' hyperthyroidism that later progressed to Graves' ophthalmopathy. Each CDR3 is given with its conserved first and last residue. D genes are given only for firm matches. For some rows the clone size is stated as once, few or many, or as a class when expanded; others skip it.

V gene,J gene,clone size,D gene,CDR3 DNA,CDR3 protein
TRBV20-1,TRBJ2-7,many,.,TGCAGTGCTAGAGATAGGCGACGGATCTACGAGCAGTACTTC,CSARDRRRIYEQYF
TRBV5-5,TRBJ2-2,many,.,TGTGCCAGCAGCTTGACAGGTCTGGGCGGCACCGGGGAGCTGTTTTTT,CASSLTGLGGTGELFF
TRBV20-1,TRBJ1-5,.,.,TGCAGTGCTAGTAACAGAGGAGGCAATCAGCCCCAGCATTTT,CSASNRGGNQPQHF
TRBV3-1,TRBJ2-7,many,.,TGTGCCAGCAGCCAAGTAGCTGGCGCGCGGGAGCAGTACTTC,CASSQVAGAREQYF
TRBV6-5,TRBJ2-2,.,.,TGTGCCAGCAGTTACAGGGACACCGGGGAGCTGTTTTTT,CASSYRDTGELFF
TRBV10-3,TRBJ1-1,many,.,TGTGCCATCAGTGAGCATGAAGCCCAAAGGGCTTTCTTT,CAISEHEAQRAFF
TRBV20-1,TRBJ2-1,many,TRBD2,TGCAGTGCAGATGGACTAGCGGGAGCATCTGAGCAGTTCTTC,CSADGLAGASEQFF
TRBV27,TRBJ1-2,many,.,TGTGCCAGCAGTTTAAGTACCACAGGGCACTATGGCTACACCTTC,CASSLSTTGHYGYTF
TRBV7-9,TRBJ2-7,few,.,TGTGCCAGCAGCTCGGAGGACGTGTCATACGAGCAGTACTTC,CASSSEDVSYEQYF
TRBV28,TRBJ2-5,many,.,TGTGCCAGCAGTTCCCGGACAGACTTTCGGGAGACCCAGTACTTC,CASSSRTDFRETQYF
TRBV20-1,TRBJ2-5,many,TRBD2,TGCAGTGCTGGGAGGGGACTAGCGGCACAAGAGACCCAGTACTTC,CSAGRGLAAQETQYF
TRBV7-2,TRBJ1-5,.,.,TGTGCCAGCAGCTCCCAGACAGGCAATCAGCCCCAGCATTTT,CASSSQTGNQPQHF
TRBV13,TRBJ2-3,.,TRBD1,TGTGCCAGCAGCTTAGTCTCCGGACAGGACACAGATACGCAGTATTTT,CASSLVSGQDTDTQYF
TRBV11-2,TRBJ1-6,many,TRBD1,TGTGCCAGCAGCTCGAGACAGGGGAATAATTCACCCCTCCACTTT,CASSSRQGNNSPLHF
TRBV28,TRBJ2-5,many,TRBD2,TGTGCCAGCAGCTCCGGACTAGCGAGGGAGACCCAGTACTTC,CASSSGLARETQYF
TRBV28,TRBJ2-5,many,TRBD2,TGTGCCAGCAGTCCTATAAGGACTAGCGGGACCAAAGAGACCCAGTACTTC,CASSPIRTSGTKETQYF
TRBV20-1,TRBJ2-3,.,.,TGCAGTGCTAGTAAGCAAAGCGGGCTGACAGATACGCAGTATTTT,CSASKQSGLTDTQYF
TRBV6-5,TRBJ2-2,few,.,TGTGCCAGCAGCCGAGGTGGCTTTACCGGGGAGCTGTTTTTT,CASSRGGFTGELFF
TRBV20-1,TRBJ2-2,few,TRBD2,TGCAGTGCTCCGAAACCGGGACTAGCGTATAACACCGGGGAGCTGTTTTTT,CSAPKPGLAYNTGELFF
TRBV20-1,TRBJ1-1,.,TRBD1,TGCAGTGCGTATCCAGGGGGGAACACTGAAGCTTTCTTT,CSAYPGGNTEAFF
TRBV18,TRBJ2-2,.,TRBD1,TGTGCCAGCTCACCACCGGGACAGGGGCGGACCGGGGAGCTGTTTTTT,CASSPPGQGRTGELFF
TRBV30,TRBJ1-1,.,.,TGTGCCTGGAGTCGGGAGAGGAGCACTGAAGCTTTCTTT,CAWSRERSTEAFF
TRBV7-3,TRBJ1-1,.,.,TGTGCCAGCAGCTTAACGGTCAGCACTGAAGCTTTCTTT,CASSLTVSTEAFF
TRBV7-2,TRBJ1-2,many,.,TGTGCCAGCAGCTCGAATCCGGGACCGCAAGGAGATGGCTACACCTTC,CASSSNPGPQGDGYTF
TRBV28,TRBJ1-2,.,.,TGTGCCAGCAGAGTCCCTGATGGCAATTCCAACTATGGCTACGCCTTC,CASRVPDGNSNYGYAF
TRBV7-2,TRBJ2-1,few,.,TGTGCCAGCAGTGAACCCCCTAGCGATGAGCAGTTCTTC,CASSEPPSDEQFF
TRBV12-3/TRBV12-4,TRBJ2-5,many,.,TGTGCCAGCAGTTTCGGCGGAGGGGAGACCCAGTACTTC,CASSFGGGETQYF
TRBV11-2,TRBJ2-7,.,.,TGTGCCAGCAGCCCCCGGAGGGGGGGGTCCTACGAGCAGTACTTC,CASSPRRGGSYEQYF
TRBV12-3/TRBV12-4,TRBJ1-5,many,.,TGTGCCAGCAACCAAGGGAGTTACAATCAGCCCCAGCATTTT,CASNQGSYNQPQHF
TRBV6-2/TRBV6-3,TRBJ1-2,many,.,TGTGCCAGCAGCCACGCCCAGGGAGGTAATGGCTACACCTTC,CASSHAQGGNGYTF
TRBV7-9,TRBJ2-1,few,.,TGTGCCAGCAGCCGCGTATCGGATGAGCAGTTCTTC,CASSRVSDEQFF
TRBV12-3/TRBV12-4,TRBJ1-2,many,.,TGTGCCAGCACCCAGTCCCGGGACCCTTTTTTAATCGGCTACACCTTC,CASTQSRDPFLIGYTF
TRBV6-1,TRBJ2-3,many,.,TGTGCCAGCACCCGGACGGATAGTACAGATACGCAGTATTTT,CASTRTDSTDTQYF
TRBV5-4,TRBJ2-3,few,TRBD1,TGTGCCACTACGACAGGGGGAAGAGATACGCAGTATTTT,CATTTGGRDTQYF
TRBV12-5,TRBJ1-1,.,.,TGTGCTAGTGGTAACGGGCAGGGATCATTCCGACGGTCGGAAGCTTTCTTT,CASGNGQGSFRRSEAFF
TRBV20-1,TRBJ2-7,many,TRBD1,TGCAGTGCCCTACGGACAGGGAGGTACGAGCAGTACTTC,CSALRTGRYEQYF
TRBV14,TRBJ2-1,few,TRBD2,TGTGCCAGCAGCCCACAGGGGCGTAGCGGGGGCAATGAGCAGTTCTTC,CASSPQGRSGGNEQFF
TRBV7-2,TRBJ2-1,many,TRBD2,TGTGCCAGCAGCTTAGTGTCTAGCGGGGGCCACAATGAGCAGTTCTTC,CASSLVSSGGHNEQFF
TRBV11-2,TRBJ2-1,.,.,TGTGCCAGCGGGCCCCTCAACAATGAGCAGTTCTTC,CASGPLNNEQFF
TRBV7-9,TRBJ2-7,.,TRBD2,TGTGCCAGCAGCTTGGGACTAGCGGGAGTTGGAGGTTACGAGCAGTACTTC,CASSLGLAGVGGYEQYF
TRBV20-1,TRBJ2-1,few,TRBD2,TGCAGTGCTAGAGTCCCGGGGGGTGCGGGAGCAAGCTCCTACAATGAGCAGTTCTTC,CSARVPGGAGASSYNEQFF
TRBV10-3,TRBJ1-1,.,TRBD1,TGTGCCATCAGTGGGACGACAGGGCTGAACACTGAAGCTTTCTTT,CAISGTTGLNTEAFF
TRBV20-1,TRBJ2-6,.,TRBD2,TGCAGTGCTAGTAAGGGGACTAGCGGGAGCTCTGGGGCCAACGTCCTGACTTTC,CSASKGTSGSSGANVLTF
TRBV20-1,TRBJ2-1,few,.,TGCAGTGACAGCAGGTCCTACAATGAGCAGTTCTTC,CSDSRSYNEQFF
TRBV14,TRBJ1-2,.,.,TGTGCCAGCAGTCGCAGTACTAACTATGGCTACACCTTC,CASSRSTNYGYTF
TRBV19,TRBJ2-5,.,TRBD1,TGTGCCAGTAGCCCGGGGGGCGGGACAGGGGGCCGGGAGACCCAGTACTTC,CASSPGGGTGGRETQYF
TRBV28,TRBJ2-2,.,TRBD1,TGTGCCAGCAGTTCCTCCGGGACAGGCACCGGGGAGCTGTTTTTT,CASSSSGTGTGELFF